The next 23 T cell receptor beta chains were all read from a single sample in a study of cytomegalovirus exposure and HLA in healthy donors. The primer mix had 60 Vbeta and 13 Jbeta primers. The data were produced by immunoSEQ multiplex PCR, yet TCRdb's version contains in-frame clones alone and is incomplete. The data contain 150,000 or so clones, 65% to 75% of them seen just once; the ten biggest clones take up approximately 3%. The material sequenced was PBMCs. Receptors were obtained from a man aged 18-30 years in good health and CMV-seronegative.

V gene TRBV2 combines with J gene TRBJ1-3; D possibly corresponds to TRBD1 (5 bases). Germline V gives CDR1 SNHLY, CDR2 FYNNEI. The CDR3 length is 16 residues. V lost 3 bases and J 0 bases, leaving 12 bases between the germline ends. The chain's CDR3 is CASSEGRGYSGNTIYF. CDR3 bases: TGTGCCAGCAGTGAGGGGCGGGGGTACTCTGGAAACACCATATATTTT.

V is TRBV6-1 and J is TRBJ2-1, with a tentative D call TRBD2 (5 bases). Between the trimmed V and J ends, which lost 3 bases and 7 bases, there was a span of 13 bases. Germline V gene data show CDR1 as MNHNS and CDR2 as SASEGT. This CDR3 spans 14 amino acids. DNA of the CDR3: TGTGCCAGCAGTGACGGGTCCGGGGTAAATGAGCAGTTCTTC. This codes for CASSDGSGVNEQFF.

V usage is TRBV5-4 and J usage is TRBJ2-1, with D possibly being TRBD1 (6 bases). There are 15 residues in the CDR3. V lost 4 bases, J lost 0 bases, and 11 bases lay in between. CDR1 and CDR2 from the germline V gene are SGHNT and YYREEE (reference sequence). The CDR3 protein is CASSANRVSYNEQFF. The CDR3 nucleotides read TGTGCCAGCAGCGCCAACAGGGTCTCCTACAATGAGCAGTTCTTC. Full variable domain (rest looked up from reference TRBV5-4 and TRBJ2-1): ETGVTQSPTHLIKTRGQQVTLRCSSQSGHNTVSWYQQALGQGPQFIFQYYREEENGRGNFPPRFSGLQFPNYSSELNVNALELDDSALYLCASSANRVSYNEQFFGPGTRLTVL.

The chain is built from TRBV4-1 and TRBJ1-6; D may be TRBD1 (5 bases). V was cut by 0 bases and J by 9 bases, with 12 bases left in between. Germline V lookup: CDR1 MGHRA, CDR2 YSYEKL. The CDR3 is made up of 15 amino acids. The CDR3 DNA reads TGCGCCAGCAGCCAAGAGCCATCAGGGTTTTCACCCCTCCACTTT. As protein: CASSQEPSGFSPLHF.

The rearrangement joins TRBV7-6 to TRBJ1-4, with D unresolved. CDR1 and CDR2 from the germline V gene are SGHVS and FNYEAQ. Trimming shortened V by 2 bases and J by 0 bases, and 7 bases separated the two germline ends. The CDR3 spans 15 residues. DNA of the CDR3: TGTGCCAGCAGCTTATGGGAGGCAACTAATGAAAAACTGTTTTTT. Residues: CASSLWEATNEKLFF.

This clone was seen only a few times. This chain uses TRBV6-5 with TRBJ2-2, with 11 bases identical to TRBD2. CDR1 is MNHEY, CDR2 SVGAGI, per germline. The CDR3 length is 15 residues. J lost 1 base, V lost 7 bases, and 2 bases had no gene match. DNA of the CDR3: TGTGCCAGCAACCTAGCGGGGGGGAACACCGGGGAGCTGTTTTTT. Protein: CASNLAGGNTGELFF.

The CDR3 protein is CASSKVVSGDTDTQYF. For the CDR3, the DNA is TGTGCCAGCAGCAAAGTTGTTAGCGGGGACACAGATACGCAGTATTTT. The rearrangement links TRBV21-1 to TRBJ2-3; TRBD2 reflects the table's D call only, with no check against the DNA. TRBV21-1 is flagged as a pseudogene. This CDR3 has 16 residues.

J is TRBJ1-2 and V is TRBV14; the D is unclear. V lost 4 bases to trimming and J lost 1 base, with 10 bases between them. Per the germline V gene, CDR1 is SGHDN and CDR2 is FVKESK. CDR3 length equals 14 residues. CDR3 sequence: CASSRRVFNYGYTF. In DNA form, the CDR3 reads TGTGCCAGCAGCCGCCGGGTCTTTAACTATGGCTACACCTTC.

This clone was observed a few times. The V call is TRBV7-9, the J call TRBJ2-7, with 8 bases matching TRBD1. Per germline, CDR1 SEHNR and CDR2 FQNEAQ (reference sequence). This CDR3 region has 14 residues. J was trimmed by 2 bases and V by 4 bases; bases with no gene match: 4. CDR3 sequence (DNA): TGTGCCAGCAGCTCACCGGGACAGGCCTACGAGCAGTACTTC. Protein: CASSSPGQAYEQYF.

The CDR3 sequence is CASSLASVADTQYF. Here the CDR3 DNA reads TGTGCCAGCAGCTTAGCCTCCGTCGCAGATACGCAGTATTTT. The rearrangement links TRBV7-8 to TRBJ2-3, with D hard to call. CDR3 length equals 14 residues. CDR1 and CDR2 (germline): SGHVS, FQNEAQ. Trimming stripped 0 bases from V and 4 bases from J, with 8 bases between.

The rearrangement joins TRBV23-1 to TRBJ2-5; 15 positions match TRBD2. TRBV23-1 is an open reading frame, and its role is uncertain. The trim removed 3 bases at V and 4 bases at J, leaving 6 bases unmatched. This CDR3 is built from 17 residues. The CDR3 DNA follows: TGCGCCAGCAGTCAGGGGGGACTAGCGGGGGGCGGAGAGACCCAGTACTTC. Its translation is CASSQGGLAGGGETQYF.

This clone was recorded a few times. The chain combines TRBV13 with TRBJ2-7; D is perhaps TRBD2 (6 bases). Looked up from germline, CDR1 is PRHDT and CDR2 is FYEKMQ (reference sequence). Trimming pared 5 bases from V and 1 base from J, leaving 9 bases between. This CDR3 has 13 residues. CDR3 protein: CASSRGESYEQYV. In DNA form, the CDR3 reads TGTGCCAGCAGCCGCGGGGAATCCTACGAGCAGTACGTC.

This clone has only a few counts. This chain uses TRBV11-2 with TRBJ1-6; D is ambiguous. The CDR3 length is 15 residues. Germline CDR1 is SGHAT and CDR2 is FQNNGV. V was pared by 4 bases and J by 6 bases, with 13 bases between. Here the CDR3 reads CASSSWTEVNSPLHF. CDR3 DNA: TGTGCCAGCAGCTCTTGGACGGAGGTTAATTCACCCCTCCACTTT.

The table lists this clone with a few counts. This chain joins TRBV9 and TRBJ2-7; a possible D gene is TRBD2 (5 bases). This CDR3 region has 14 residues. CDR1 is SGDLS and CDR2 is YYNGEE in the germline V gene. V was clipped by 4 bases and J by 3 bases, with 14 bases between them. The CDR3: CASSPGDGNYEQYF. The CDR3, as DNA: TGTGCCAGCAGCCCCGGAGACGGGAACTACGAGCAGTACTTC.

The CDR3 reads CASSPAGGRNTIYF. The CDR3 DNA reads TGTGCCAGCAGTCCGGCAGGGGGAAGAAACACCATATATTTT. V gene TRBV6-1 combines with J gene TRBJ1-3, with TRBD1 matching over 7 bases. The CDR3 is made up of 14 amino acids. The trim removed 5 bases at V and 5 bases at J, leaving 6 bases unmatched. The V gene's germline CDR1 is MNHNS and CDR2 SASEGT.

This clone turned up a few times. This rearrangement joins TRBV10-1 to TRBJ1-5; TRBD1 is a possible D gene (5 bases). V gave up 0 bases and J gave up 6 bases, with 15 bases separating them. In germline, CDR1 is WNHNN, CDR2 SYGVQD (reference sequence). There are 16 residues in the CDR3. CDR3 sequence (DNA): TGCGCCAGCAGTGAGTCGAATCGAAGGGGCGGTCAGCCCCAGCATTTT. Translation: CASSESNRRGGQPQHF.

This clone was observed a handful of times. This chain joins TRBV2 and TRBJ2-3; 9 nucleotides match TRBD2. J was trimmed by 0 bases and V by 0 bases; bases with no gene match: 13. The CDR3 covers 20 residues. Per germline, CDR1 SNHLY and CDR2 FYNNEI. This CDR3 reads CASSEALGRGGSTSTDTQYF. The CDR3 nucleotides are TGTGCCAGCAGTGAAGCGCTGGGGCGGGGGGGATCTACTAGCACAGATACGCAGTATTTT.

V gene TRBV4-1 combines with J gene TRBJ1-5; D is possibly TRBD1 (5 bases). CDR1 and CDR2 from the germline V gene are MGHRA and YSYEKL. V dropped 5 bases and J dropped 6 bases, with 20 bases sitting between them. The CDR3 is 16 residues long. The CDR3 nucleotides are TGCGCCAGCAGCTCACAACCGGGACTCGGGAGTCAGCCCCAGCATTTT. Translated: CASSSQPGLGSQPQHF.

V is TRBV7-9 and J is TRBJ1-5; 8 bases map to TRBD1. J gave up 1 base and V 3 bases, and 5 bases lay outside the gene matches. The CDR3 sequence is 16 residues long. The germline V gene has CDR1 SEHNR and CDR2 FQNEAQ (reference sequence). CDR3 DNA sequence: TGTGCCAGCAGCTTCGACAGGGGTGTCAGCAATCAGCCCCAGCATTTT. It yields the protein CASSFDRGVSNQPQHF.

Only a few counts were recorded for this clone. The genes are TRBV9 and TRBJ1-1; no clear D gene. The CDR3 sequence is 13 residues long. V dropped 2 bases and J dropped 3 bases, with 8 bases sitting between them. Per germline, CDR1 SGDLS and CDR2 YYNGEE. Here the CDR3 DNA reads TGTGCCAGCAGCGTCCAGGTTTACACTGAAGCTTTCTTT. This translates into CASSVQVYTEAFF.

This chain links TRBV19 with TRBJ2-1; 7 bases agree with TRBD2. V lost 6 bases, J lost 8 bases, and 16 bases stayed unmatched. The CDR3 covers 16 residues. CDR1 is LNHDA, CDR2 SQIVND, per germline (reference sequence). The CDR3: CASSRGGGALGDEQFF. The CDR3 region has the DNA TGTGCCAGTAGCCGTGGGGGGGGTGCCCTCGGGGATGAGCAGTTCTTC.

The chain couples TRBV5-1 to TRBJ1-1, with TRBD1 as a possible D gene (5 bases). Trimming stripped 1 base from V and 1 base from J, with 11 bases between. Germline V gene sequence: CDR1 SGHRS, CDR2 YFSETQ. The CDR3 is 15 residues long. The CDR3 region is CASSLLAGGNTEAFF. CDR3 in DNA: TGCGCCAGCAGCTTGCTCGCGGGGGGGAACACTGAAGCTTTCTTT.

This chain links TRBV5-1 with TRBJ1-2; possible D gene TRBD1, 5 bases. V was cut by 7 bases and J by 2 bases, with 18 bases left in between. There are 15 residues in the CDR3. Looked up from germline, CDR1 is SGHRS and CDR2 is YFSETQ. CDR3 loop: CASGTGPDGNYGYTF. The CDR3 region has the DNA TGCGCCAGCGGTACAGGCCCTGACGGGAACTATGGCTACACCTTC.